These T cell receptor beta chains were read from a single sample in a study of control samples from healthy donors and cancer patients. Data came from immunoSEQ multiplex PCR; TCRdb stores just in-frame clones and leaves some out. The data show 110,000 to 150,000 clones, around 94% seen once. Material: PBMCs. These receptors all stem from a man aged 60-69 years with colorectal cancer. Both conserved end residues are part of each CDR3. Each record gives: CDR3 length, D gene, clone size, J gene, V gene, CDR3 protein, CDR3 DNA. A D gene is named only where the DNA matches it firmly. The size of a clone is reported for some rows only, either as once, few or many, or as a class for expanded clones.

length: 18; D: NA; size: once; J: TRBJ2-7; V: TRBV28; CDR3: CASSSPLLQGKDYYEQYF; DNA: TGTGCCAGCAGTTCACCACTCTTACAGGGAAAAGACTACTACGAGCAGTACTTC
length: 17; D: TRBD2; size: NA; J: TRBJ2-3; V: TRBV4-1; CDR3: CASSQGLGLSKPDTQYF; DNA: TGCGCCAGCAGCCAAGGATTGGGACTAAGTAAACCAGATACGCAGTATTTT
length: 16; D: TRBD1; size: few; J: TRBJ1-1; V: TRBV4-2; CDR3: CASTYPIDRARTEAFF; DNA: TGTGCCAGCACTTATCCAATCGACAGGGCTCGAACTGAAGCTTTCTTT
length: 12; D: TRBD1; size: NA; J: TRBJ2-5; V: TRBV2; CDR3: CASSGQGETQYF; DNA: TGTGCCAGCAGCGGACAGGGGGAGACCCAGTACTTC
length: 15; D: TRBD2; size: once; J: TRBJ2-3; V: TRBV27; CDR3: CASSQSGGTRGTQYF; DNA: TGTGCCAGCAGCCAGAGCGGGGGGACCCGGGGTACGCAGTATTTT
length: 17; D: TRBD2; size: NA; J: TRBJ2-7; V: TRBV4-1; CDR3: CASSETALAGGPREQYF; DNA: TGCGCCAGCAGCGAAACCGCCCTAGCGGGGGGGCCAAGGGAGCAGTACTTC
length: 14; D: NA; size: once; J: TRBJ2-3; V: TRBV19; CDR3: CASSARPTTDTQYF; DNA: TGTGCCAGTAGTGCCCGACCGACCACAGATACGCAGTATTTT
length: 15; D: NA; size: NA; J: TRBJ1-1; V: TRBV9; CDR3: CASSVGTGLNTEAFF; DNA: TGTGCCAGCAGCGTAGGCACAGGCTTGAACACTGAAGCTTTCTTT
length: 15; D: TRBD1; size: NA; J: TRBJ1-1; V: TRBV5-1; CDR3: CASSLGDRGHTEAFF; DNA: TGCGCCAGCAGCTTGGGGGACAGGGGGCATACTGAAGCTTTCTTT
length: 14; D: NA; size: NA; J: TRBJ1-4; V: TRBV6-5; CDR3: CASSYGQTNEKLFF; DNA: TGTGCCAGCAGTTACGGACAGACAAATGAAAAACTGTTTTTT
length: 15; D: NA; size: NA; J: TRBJ2-5; V: TRBV5-1; CDR3: CASSSQGGPGETQYF; DNA: TGCGCCAGCAGCTCACAGGGAGGGCCGGGGGAGACCCAGTACTTC
length: 18; D: TRBD2; size: NA; J: TRBJ2-7; V: TRBV4-2; CDR3: CASSQFGTSGASSYEQYF; DNA: TGTGCCAGCAGCCAATTCGGGACTAGCGGGGCGAGCTCCTACGAGCAGTACTTC
length: 14; D: NA; size: NA; J: TRBJ2-3; V: TRBV24-1; CDR3: CATSDPLYYDTQYF; DNA: TGTGCCACCAGTGATCCTCTCTACTACGATACGCAGTATTTT
length: 17; D: NA; size: few; J: TRBJ1-4; V: TRBV18; CDR3: CASSPERVRIMYEKLFF; DNA: TGTGCCAGCTCCCCCGAGAGGGTCCGTATCATGTATGAAAAACTGTTTTTT
length: 15; D: NA; size: NA; J: TRBJ1-6; V: TRBV5-1; CDR3: CASSLEGERNSPLHF; DNA: TGCGCCAGCAGCTTGGAAGGGGAACGGAATTCACCCCTCCACTTT
length: 14; D: TRBD1; size: NA; J: TRBJ1-2; V: TRBV5-1; CDR3: CASSPGTGGGGYTF; DNA: TGCGCCAGCAGCCCAGGGACAGGGGGTGGTGGCTACACCTTC
length: 17; D: NA; size: NA; J: TRBJ1-6; V: TRBV6-1; CDR3: CASSEPPYSSYNSPLHF; DNA: TGTGCCAGCAGTGAACCTCCGTACAGCTCCTATAATTCACCCCTCCACTTT
length: 14; D: NA; size: NA; J: TRBJ1-1; V: TRBV15; CDR3: CATSPNAGPKGAFF; DNA: TGTGCCACCAGCCCCAATGCGGGGCCCAAGGGGGCTTTCTTT
length: 14; D: NA; size: NA; J: TRBJ1-1; V: TRBV19; CDR3: CASSITVLNTEAFF; DNA: TGTGCCAGTAGTATTACCGTACTGAACACTGAAGCTTTCTTT
length: 14; D: TRBD1; size: NA; J: TRBJ2-3; V: TRBV5-1; CDR3: CASSTGQGADTQYF; DNA: TGCGCCAGCAGCACCGGACAGGGGGCAGATACGCAGTATTTT
length: 15; D: TRBD1; size: once; J: TRBJ1-2; V: TRBV5-5; CDR3: CASSPTGTANYGYTF; DNA: TGTGCCAGCAGCCCAACCGGGACAGCTAACTATGGCTACACCTTC
length: 16; D: TRBD1; size: once; J: TRBJ1-2; V: TRBV4-3; CDR3: CASSQGGQGGHHGYTF; DNA: TGCGCCAGCAGCCAAGGAGGACAGGGCGGGCACCACGGCTACACCTTC
length: 16; D: NA; size: NA; J: TRBJ2-6; V: TRBV19; CDR3: CASSPRRASGANVLTF; DNA: TGTGCCAGTAGTCCGCGACGGGCCTCTGGGGCCAACGTCCTGACTTTC
length: 18; D: TRBD2; size: NA; J: TRBJ2-6; V: TRBV7-9; CDR3: CASSWTSFHLLGANVLTF; DNA: TGTGCCAGCAGCTGGACTAGCTTCCACCTTCTCGGGGCCAACGTCCTGACTTTC
length: 15; D: NA; size: NA; J: TRBJ2-7; V: TRBV10-3; CDR3: CAISEFTGLYYEQYF; DNA: TGTGCCATCAGTGAGTTTACAGGGCTTTACTACGAGCAGTACTTC
length: 16; D: NA; size: NA; J: TRBJ2-5; V: TRBV5-1; CDR3: CASSLDGGAFQETQYF; DNA: TGCGCCAGCAGCTTGGATGGCGGAGCCTTTCAAGAGACCCAGTACTTC
length: 13; D: NA; size: NA; J: TRBJ1-6; V: TRBV20-1; CDR3: CSASAASDSPLHF; DNA: TGCAGTGCTAGTGCTGCTTCGGATTCACCCCTCCACTTT
length: 16; D: NA; size: NA; J: TRBJ1-3; V: TRBV5-6; CDR3: CASSLVRTSSGNTIYF; DNA: TGTGCCAGCAGCTTGGTCAGGACCAGCTCTGGAAACACCATATATTTT
length: 14; D: NA; size: NA; J: TRBJ2-4; V: TRBV11-2; CDR3: CASSLGGGVDIQYF; DNA: TGTGCCAGCAGCTTAGGGGGGGGCGTGGACATTCAGTACTTC
length: 14; D: TRBD1; size: NA; J: TRBJ1-6; V: TRBV3-1/TRBV3-2; CDR3: CASSPGGNNSPLHF; DNA: TGTGCCAGCAGCCCAGGGGGCAATAATTCACCCCTCCACTTT
length: 14; D: TRBD1; size: NA; J: TRBJ1-2; V: TRBV6-5; CDR3: CASTSVGTGYGYTF; DNA: TGTGCCAGCACCTCAGTTGGGACAGGCTATGGCTACACCTTC
length: 14; D: NA; size: NA; J: TRBJ2-7; V: TRBV25-1; CDR3: CASTSDVNSYEQYF; DNA: TGTGCCAGCACTAGCGACGTCAACTCCTACGAGCAGTACTTC
length: 16; D: TRBD2; size: NA; J: TRBJ2-1; V: TRBV4-1; CDR3: CASSPDWQAGANEQFF; DNA: TGCGCCAGCAGCCCGGACTGGCAAGCGGGGGCGAATGAGCAGTTCTTC
length: 15; D: NA; size: few; J: TRBJ2-3; V: TRBV9; CDR3: CASSVQGTGTDTQYF; DNA: TGTGCCAGCAGCGTACAGGGGACGGGCACAGATACGCAGTATTTT
length: 17; D: TRBD1; size: NA; J: TRBJ2-3; V: TRBV28; CDR3: CASSPPQGARRTDTQYF; DNA: TGTGCCAGCAGTCCACCTCAGGGGGCACGGAGGACAGATACGCAGTATTTT
length: 17; D: TRBD1; size: NA; J: TRBJ2-3; V: TRBV30; CDR3: CAWSVDRGPGGTDTQYF; DNA: TGTGCCTGGAGTGTTGACAGGGGCCCTGGGGGCACAGATACGCAGTATTTT
length: 17; D: TRBD2; size: NA; J: TRBJ2-2; V: TRBV4-2; CDR3: CASSPLGAGGYTGELFF; DNA: TGTGCCAGCAGCCCCCTGGGAGCGGGGGGTTACACCGGGGAGCTGTTTTTT
length: 16; D: NA; size: NA; J: TRBJ2-6; V: TRBV28; CDR3: CASYRDSGSGANVLTF; DNA: TGTGCCAGCTACCGGGACAGCGGGTCTGGGGCCAACGTCCTGACTTTC
length: 17; D: NA; size: NA; J: TRBJ1-4; V: TRBV28; CDR3: CASSLSGGTRTNEKLFF; DNA: TGTGCCAGCAGTTTATCTGGCGGAACCAGGACTAATGAAAAACTGTTTTTT
length: 16; D: TRBD1; size: once; J: TRBJ2-3; V: TRBV5-1; CDR3: CASSLAKTGIPDTQYF; DNA: TGCGCCAGCAGCTTGGCTAAGACAGGGATTCCAGATACGCAGTATTTT
length: 15; D: NA; size: NA; J: TRBJ2-5; V: TRBV3-1/TRBV3-2; CDR3: CASSPRGRVVETQYF; DNA: TGTGCCAGCAGCCCCCGGGGCAGGGTTGTTGAGACCCAGTACTTC
length: 15; D: NA; size: NA; J: TRBJ2-3; V: TRBV19; CDR3: CASSARWRGKDTQYF; DNA: TGTGCCAGTAGTGCCCGCTGGAGAGGGAAAGATACGCAGTATTTT
length: 14; D: NA; size: once; J: TRBJ1-1; V: TRBV3-1/TRBV3-2; CDR3: CASSLPSGNTEAFF; DNA: TGTGCCAGCAGCCTTCCTTCAGGGAACACTGAAGCTTTCTTT
length: 14; D: NA; size: few; J: TRBJ1-5; V: TRBV5-1; CDR3: CASSLLGGDQPQHF; DNA: TGCGCCAGCAGCTTGCTGGGGGGCGATCAGCCCCAGCATTTT
length: 12; D: NA; size: NA; J: TRBJ2-3; V: TRBV29-1; CDR3: CSVVPPTDTQYF; DNA: TGCAGCGTTGTACCCCCCACAGATACGCAGTATTTT
length: 14; D: NA; size: NA; J: TRBJ1-5; V: TRBV6-4; CDR3: CASSDSWGNQPQHF; DNA: TGTGCCAGCAGTGACTCATGGGGCAATCAGCCCCAGCATTTT
length: 13; D: NA; size: NA; J: TRBJ1-5; V: TRBV7-9; CDR3: CASSLGADQPQHF; DNA: TGTGCCAGCAGCTTAGGTGCCGATCAGCCCCAGCATTTT
length: 16; D: TRBD2; size: NA; J: TRBJ2-3; V: TRBV14; CDR3: CASSPGLAGITDTQYF; DNA: TGTGCCAGCAGCCCAGGACTAGCGGGAATAACAGATACGCAGTATTTT
length: 13; D: TRBD1; size: NA; J: TRBJ2-7; V: TRBV2; CDR3: CASRGDSLYEQYF; DNA: TGTGCCAGCAGGGGGGACAGCCTATACGAGCAGTACTTC
length: 16; D: NA; size: NA; J: TRBJ2-1; V: TRBV5-1; CDR3: CASSLAPGVGRNEQFF; DNA: TGCGCCAGCAGCTTGGCCCCGGGGGTGGGAAGGAATGAGCAGTTCTTC
length: 15; D: NA; size: NA; J: TRBJ2-2; V: TRBV6-5; CDR3: CASSSGLLNTGELFF; DNA: TGTGCCAGCAGTTCGGGACTTTTAAACACCGGGGAGCTGTTTTTT
length: 16; D: TRBD1; size: few; J: TRBJ1-3; V: TRBV9; CDR3: CASSRRQGVSGNTIYF; DNA: TGTGCCAGCAGCCGACGACAGGGCGTCTCTGGAAACACCATATATTTT
length: 15; D: NA; size: NA; J: TRBJ1-6; V: TRBV28; CDR3: CASSASSSYNSPLHF; DNA: TGTGCCAGCAGTGCCTCAAGCTCCTATAATTCACCCCTCCACTTT
length: 12; D: NA; size: NA; J: TRBJ1-5; V: TRBV30; CDR3: CAWKGGNQPQHF; DNA: TGTGCCTGGAAAGGGGGCAATCAGCCCCAGCATTTT
length: 15; D: NA; size: few; J: TRBJ1-1; V: TRBV27; CDR3: CASSLYGPWNTEAFF; DNA: TGTGCCAGCAGTTTATACGGCCCTTGGAACACTGAAGCTTTCTTT
length: 15; D: NA; size: NA; J: TRBJ1-3; V: TRBV19; CDR3: CASSIWQSGRNTIYF; DNA: TGTGCCAGTAGTATATGGCAATCTGGGAGAAACACCATATATTTT
length: 14; D: TRBD1; size: NA; J: TRBJ2-5; V: TRBV6-5; CDR3: CASSPTGAGETQYF; DNA: TGTGCCAGCAGTCCAACAGGGGCGGGAGAGACCCAGTACTTC
length: 15; D: NA; size: NA; J: TRBJ2-3; V: TRBV9; CDR3: CASRVGLEITDTQYF; DNA: TGTGCCAGCAGGGTGGGGCTAGAGATCACAGATACGCAGTATTTT
length: 12; D: NA; size: NA; J: TRBJ1-2; V: TRBV6-5; CDR3: CASKVGNYGYTF; DNA: TGTGCCAGCAAGGTGGGGAACTATGGCTACACCTTC